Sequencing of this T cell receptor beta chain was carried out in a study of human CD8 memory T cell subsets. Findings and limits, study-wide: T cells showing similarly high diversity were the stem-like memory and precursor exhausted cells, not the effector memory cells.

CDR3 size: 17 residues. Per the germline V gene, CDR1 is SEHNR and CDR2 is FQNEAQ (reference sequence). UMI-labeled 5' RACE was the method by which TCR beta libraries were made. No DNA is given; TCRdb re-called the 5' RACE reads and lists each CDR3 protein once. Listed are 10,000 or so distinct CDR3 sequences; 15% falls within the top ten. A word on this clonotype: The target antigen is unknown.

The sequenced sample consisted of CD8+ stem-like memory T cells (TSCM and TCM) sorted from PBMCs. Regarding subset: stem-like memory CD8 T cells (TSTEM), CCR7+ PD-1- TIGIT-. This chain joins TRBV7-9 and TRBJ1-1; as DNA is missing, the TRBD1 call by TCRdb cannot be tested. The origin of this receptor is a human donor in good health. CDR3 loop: CASSPRTGGPTNTEAFF.